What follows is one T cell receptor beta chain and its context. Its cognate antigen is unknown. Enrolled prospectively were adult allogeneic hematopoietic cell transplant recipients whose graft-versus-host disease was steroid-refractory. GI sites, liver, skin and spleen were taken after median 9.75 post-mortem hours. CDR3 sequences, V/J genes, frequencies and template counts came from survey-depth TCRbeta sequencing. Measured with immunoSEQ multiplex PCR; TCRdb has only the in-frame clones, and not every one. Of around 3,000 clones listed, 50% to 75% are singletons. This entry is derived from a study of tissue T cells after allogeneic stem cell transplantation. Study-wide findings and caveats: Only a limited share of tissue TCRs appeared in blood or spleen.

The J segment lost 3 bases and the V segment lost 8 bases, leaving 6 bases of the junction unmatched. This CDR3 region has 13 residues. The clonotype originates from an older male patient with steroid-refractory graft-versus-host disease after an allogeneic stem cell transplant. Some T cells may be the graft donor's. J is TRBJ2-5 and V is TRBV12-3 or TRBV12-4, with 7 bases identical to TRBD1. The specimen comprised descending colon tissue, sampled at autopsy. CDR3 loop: CASRTGEKETQYF. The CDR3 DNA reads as TGTGCCAGCCGAACAGGGGAGAAAGAGACCCAGTACTTC.